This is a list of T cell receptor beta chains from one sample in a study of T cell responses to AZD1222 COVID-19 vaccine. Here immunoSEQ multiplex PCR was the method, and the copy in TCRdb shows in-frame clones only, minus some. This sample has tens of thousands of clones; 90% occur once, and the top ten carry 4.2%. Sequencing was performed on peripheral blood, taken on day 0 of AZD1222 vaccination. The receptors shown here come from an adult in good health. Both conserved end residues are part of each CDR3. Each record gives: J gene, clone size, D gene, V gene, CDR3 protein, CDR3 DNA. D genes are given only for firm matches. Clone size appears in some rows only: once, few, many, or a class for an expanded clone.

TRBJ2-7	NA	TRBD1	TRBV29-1	CSVETGKASYEQYF	TGCAGCGTTGAGACAGGGAAGGCATCCTACGAGCAGTACTTC
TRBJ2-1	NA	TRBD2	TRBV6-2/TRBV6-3	CASSLAESSYNEQFF	TGTGCCAGCAGCCTAGCGGAGAGCTCCTACAATGAGCAGTTCTTC
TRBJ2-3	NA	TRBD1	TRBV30	CAWSPTGAPPDTQYF	TGTGCCTGGAGTCCCACAGGGGCTCCCCCAGATACGCAGTATTTT
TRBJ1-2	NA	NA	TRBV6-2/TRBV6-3	CASSYGGSGGYTF	TGTGCCAGCAGTTACGGGGGGTCTGGTGGCTACACCTTC
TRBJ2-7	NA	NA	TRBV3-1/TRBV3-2	CASSQDHFSGEQYF	TGTGCCAGCAGCCAAGACCACTTCTCCGGCGAGCAGTACTTC
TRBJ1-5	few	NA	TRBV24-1	CATSVQDQPQHF	TGTGCCACCAGTGTTCAGGACCAGCCCCAGCATTTT
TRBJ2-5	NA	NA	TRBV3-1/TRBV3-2	CASSQSPEETQYF	TGTGCCAGCAGCCAAAGTCCGGAAGAGACCCAGTACTTC
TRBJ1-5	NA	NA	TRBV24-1	CATSASAGARGNQPQHF	TGTGCCACCAGTGCTTCTGCAGGAGCAAGGGGAAATCAGCCCCAGCATTTT
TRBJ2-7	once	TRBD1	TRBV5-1	CASSRDREGFEQYF	TGCGCCAGCTCGCGGGACAGGGAAGGATTCGAGCAGTACTTC
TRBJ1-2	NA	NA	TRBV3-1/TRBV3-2	CASSRGWGGYGYTF	TGTGCCAGCAGTCGTGGATGGGGCGGCTATGGCTACACCTTC
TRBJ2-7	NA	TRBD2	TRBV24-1	CATSDQAGDEQYF	TGTGCCACCAGTGATCAAGCGGGAGACGAGCAGTACTTC
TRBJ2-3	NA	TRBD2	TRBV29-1	CSVNLAGSTDTQYF	TGCAGCGTGAACCTAGCGGGTAGCACAGATACGCAGTATTTT
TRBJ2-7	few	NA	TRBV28	CASSDRNYEQYF	TGTGCCAGCAGTGACAGAAACTACGAGCAGTACTTC
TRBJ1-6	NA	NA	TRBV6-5	CAGGQIYSPLHF	TGTGCCGGAGGACAGATTTATTCACCCCTCCACTTT
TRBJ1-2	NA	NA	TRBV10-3	CAIRTGTEYGYTF	TGTGCCATCAGAACCGGGACCGAGTATGGCTACACCTTC
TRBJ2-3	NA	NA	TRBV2	CASSEALRDSGLDTQYF	TGTGCCAGCAGTGAAGCGCTGAGGGATTCAGGCTTGGATACGCAGTATTTT
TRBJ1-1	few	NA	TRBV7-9	CAIPGGRRNTEAFF	TGTGCCATCCCGGGTGGGCGGAGGAACACTGAAGCTTTCTTT
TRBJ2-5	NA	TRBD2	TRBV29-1	CSVYSGSLGETQYF	TGCAGCGTTTATAGCGGGAGTCTAGGGGAGACCCAGTACTTC
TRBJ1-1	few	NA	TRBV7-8	CASSLAGSAEAFF	TGTGCCAGCAGCTTAGCAGGGTCCGCTGAAGCTTTCTTT
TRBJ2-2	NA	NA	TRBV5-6	CASSLGPQGGDTGELFF	TGTGCCAGCAGCTTGGGCCCCCAGGGTGGTGACACCGGGGAGCTGTTTTTT
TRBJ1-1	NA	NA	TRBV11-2	CASSLGGSMNTEAFF	TGTGCCAGCAGCTTAGGGGGGAGTATGAACACTGAAGCTTTCTTT
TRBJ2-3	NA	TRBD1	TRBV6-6	CASRQGMGTDTQYF	TGTGCCAGCAGACAGGGGATGGGCACAGATACGCAGTATTTT
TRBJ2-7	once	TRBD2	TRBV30	CAWRSGGSVGPSSYEQYF	TGTGCCTGGAGATCGGGAGGTAGCGTAGGACCCAGCTCCTACGAGCAGTACTTC
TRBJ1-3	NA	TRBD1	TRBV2	CASRQGTGQNTIYF	TGTGCCAGCAGGCAAGGGACAGGGCAAAACACCATATATTTT
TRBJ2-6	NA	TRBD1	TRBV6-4	CASSDWRSGGTGANVLTF	TGTGCCAGCAGTGACTGGAGGTCAGGGGGTACTGGGGCCAACGTCCTGACTTTC
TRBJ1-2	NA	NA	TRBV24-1	CATSGAWGGYTF	TGTGCCACCAGCGGCGCTTGGGGGGGCTACACCTTC
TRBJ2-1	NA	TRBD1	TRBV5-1	CASSFAQGYNEQFF	TGCGCCAGCAGCTTTGCACAGGGGTACAATGAGCAGTTCTTC
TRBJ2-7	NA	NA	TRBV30	CAWSSEGGGYEQYF	TGTGCCTGGAGTTCGGAGGGGGGCGGTTACGAGCAGTACTTC
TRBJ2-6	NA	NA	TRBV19	CASSIVRTAGANVLTF	TGTGCCAGTAGTATAGTCAGGACAGCTGGGGCCAACGTCCTGACTTTC
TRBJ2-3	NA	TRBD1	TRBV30	CAWSRWGQGTDTQYF	TGTGCCTGGAGTAGGTGGGGACAGGGCACAGATACGCAGTATTTT
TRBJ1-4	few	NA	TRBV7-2	CASSSRTGSGNEKLFF	TGTGCCAGCAGCTCCAGAACAGGGAGCGGTAATGAAAAACTGTTTTTT
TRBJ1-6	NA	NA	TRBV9	CASSSPGPLGDSPLHF	TGTGCCAGCAGCTCCCCGGGGCCCCTAGGGGATTCACCCCTCCACTTT